This is a list of T cell receptor beta chains from one sample in a study of CD8 T cells in Susac syndrome. TCRdb called the immunoSEQ multiplex PCR reads again in MiXCR, with one record for every CDR3 protein. This repertoire shows tens of thousands of distinct CDR3 sequences, approximately 93% found once; its top ten account for roughly 0.16%. The sequencing input was CD4+ T cells from PBMCs. All receptors derive from a human donor with Susac syndrome. The conserved cysteine and the conserved F or W are not part of the CDR3 here.

J | V | CDR3
TRBJ1-1 | TRBV14 | ASSQFRTGGGEAF
TRBJ1-1 | TRBV11-2 | ASSFRGVTEAF
TRBJ1-1 | TRBV29-1 | SVRISGGWGTEAF
TRBJ2-1 | TRBV5-4 | ASSSRTGAPSYNEQF
TRBJ2-7 | TRBV20-1 | SARDRSYEQY
TRBJ2-7 | TRBV20-1 | SASINRAGMY
TRBJ2-5 | TRBV5-1 | ASSFAGDQETQY
TRBJ2-1 | TRBV30 | AWSNGAYNEQF
TRBJ1-5 | TRBV20-1 | SAWGQVRNQPQH
TRBJ1-6 | TRBV3-1 | ASSLMGGDSPLH
TRBJ1-5 | TRBV28 | ASSWRAGQSNQPQH
TRBJ1-1 | TRBV3-1 | ASSKRGLDTEAF
TRBJ1-2 | TRBV6-5 | ASSPDRGYGYT
TRBJ2-3 | TRBV5-1 | ASYLAGADTQY
TRBJ2-2 | TRBV7-3 | ASSLPKPTGTGELF
TRBJ1-4 | TRBV27 | ASSLGGWSEKLF
TRBJ1-5 | TRBV27 | ASSLTRVRSNQPQH
TRBJ2-7 | TRBV6-4 | ASSDSRFKGLPYEQY
TRBJ1-5 | TRBV27 | ASRGGGQYNQPQH
TRBJ1-2 | TRBV9 | ASSAQGFSGYT
TRBJ2-7 | TRBV28 | ASSPHQSGQY
TRBJ2-1 | TRBV30 | AWTKLTDNEQF
TRBJ1-6 | TRBV19 | ASSLQGGSYNSPLH
TRBJ2-6 | TRBV7-2 | ASSFSGANVLT
TRBJ2-5 | TRBV4-2 | ASSQIGRGGLKETQY
TRBJ1-5 | TRBV28 | ASIQGGNSNQPQH
TRBJ2-2 | TRBV10-3 | AISRDGPTSTGELF
TRBJ1-6 | TRBV25-1 | ASSDGQGNSPLH
TRBJ1-6 | TRBV12-3/TRBV12-4 | ASSMRESSPLH
TRBJ1-5 | TRBV23-1 | ASSGGSLGQVRANQPQH
TRBJ1-2 | TRBV3-1 | ASSHDSDSLDGYT
TRBJ2-5 | TRBV11-1 | ASSLGGVSLSETQY
TRBJ2-3 | TRBV14 | ASSQDWSTDTQY
TRBJ1-2 | TRBV18 | ASSPFERTSYGYT
TRBJ2-2 | TRBV7-2 | ASSKEGQLGTGELF
TRBJ1-2 | TRBV3-1 | ASSQAGVSSGYT
TRBJ1-2 | TRBV20-1 | SASLTGTDYGYT
TRBJ2-1 | TRBV6-2/TRBV6-3 | ASRNGGASYNEQF
TRBJ2-2 | TRBV20-1 | SASPFRRASGGVNTGELF
TRBJ1-1 | TRBV5-4 | ASSSSRGANTEAF
TRBJ2-5 | TRBV20-1 | SALGHNGETQY
TRBJ2-3 | TRBV12-5 | ASGFSVDTQY
TRBJ1-5 | TRBV30 | AWRTGGNQPQH